This entry lists 31 T cell receptor beta chains sequenced from one sample in a study of cytomegalovirus exposure and HLA in healthy donors. PCR amplification relied on 60 Vbeta primers (plus 13 Jbeta primers). Profiled with immunoSEQ multiplex PCR; TCRdb holds only in-frame clones, not every one. The top ten hold about 8.6% of the sample, which has 110,000 or so clones, 67% seen once. Sequences were obtained from PBMCs. Receptors originate from a young man in good health and CMV-seropositive.

A single count supports this clone. V and J are TRBV5-1 and TRBJ1-2; weak D call: TRBD1 (6 bases). V lost 3 bases and J 7 bases, leaving 10 bases between the germline ends. Germline assignment: CDR1 SGHRS and CDR2 YFSETQ. The CDR3 totals 12 residues. The CDR3 coding sequence is TGCGCCAGCAGCTCTAACAGGGTTGGCTACACCTTC. Amino acid sequence: CASSSNRVGYTF.

CDR3 in DNA: TGTGCCACCAGCAGAGGGCGGGGGCCGTCCTACGAGCAGTACTTC. Translated: CATSRGRGPSYEQYF. This chain uses TRBV15 with TRBJ2-7, with a possible D match to TRBD2 (7 bases). CDR3 length equals 15 residues. Germline V CDR1 and CDR2: LNHNV, YYDKDF (reference sequence). The V and J ends lost 1 base and 1 base respectively, with 11 bases between them.

The chain employs TRBV6-1 and TRBJ2-7; 11 bases are a match to TRBD1. Germline V CDR1 and CDR2: MNHNS, SASEGT. V shed 2 bases, J shed 4 bases, and the junction held 4 bases outside the gene matches. The CDR3 runs to 15 residues. The CDR3 DNA sequence: TGTGCCAGCAGTGAATGGACAGGGGGCGGTTACGAGCAGTACTTC. It is translated as CASSEWTGGGYEQYF.

Comments on this clone: The conserved phenylalanine or tryptophan is not found at the CDR3 terminus, so this likely reflects a read error. This chain joins TRBV4-2 and TRBJ2-7; D is ambiguous. This CDR3 contains 16 residues. Per the germline V gene, CDR1 is LGHNA and CDR2 is YNFKEQ. Between the trimmed V and J ends, which lost 1 base and 6 bases, there was a span of 19 bases. For the CDR3, the DNA is TGTGCCAGCAGCCAAGCATCGGCAGAGGCTTTATCCGAGCAGTACTAC. Its protein is CASSQASAEALSEQYY.

This clone was recorded once. The chain carries TRBV29-1 and TRBJ2-1; D remains unclear. There are 13 residues in the CDR3. Trimming took 5 bases from V and 0 from J, leaving 8 bases between them. Germline CDR1 SQVTM, CDR2 ANQGSEA. The CDR3 DNA reads TGCAGCGTTCGATTGAGCTCCTACAATGAGCAGTTCTTC. Amino acids: CSVRLSSYNEQFF.

The V call is TRBV6-5, the J call TRBJ1-1; TRBD1 is a possible D gene (5 bases). The CDR3 runs to 16 residues. Trimming cost V 1 base and J 2 bases, with 14 bases left between them. CDR1 and CDR2 from the germline V gene are MNHEY and SVGAGI. The CDR3 reads CASSYYAIQANTEAFF. DNA of the CDR3: TGTGCCAGCAGTTACTACGCAATACAGGCCAACACTGAAGCTTTCTTT.

This clone appeared once. The chain couples TRBV5-1 to TRBJ2-2; 8 bases are shared with TRBD1. The length of the CDR3 is 15 residues. The J segment lost 6 bases and the V segment lost 5 bases, leaving 9 bases of the junction unmatched. The germline V gene encodes CDR1 SGHRS and CDR2 YFSETQ. In DNA form, the CDR3 reads TGCGCCAGCAGGGTCCAACAGGGGGTTGCCGGGGAGCTGTTTTTT. Translated, it gives CASRVQQGVAGELFF.

V and J are TRBV5-6 and TRBJ2-7, with D possibly being TRBD2 (5 bases). Trimming left V 6 bases short and J 3 bases short, with 16 bases between. The CDR3 extends over 14 amino acids. Germline CDR1 reads SGHDT; CDR2 reads YYEEEE. CDR3 loop: CASISREGSYEQYF. The CDR3 region has the DNA TGTGCCAGCATCTCAAGGGAAGGGAGCTACGAGCAGTACTTC.

The chain combines TRBV5-1 with TRBJ1-2, with no clear D. From germline, CDR1 is SGHRS and CDR2 YFSETQ. The CDR3 sequence is 13 residues long. V was pared by 2 bases and J by 5 bases, with 10 bases between. The CDR3 region is CASSFPDSYGYTF. The CDR3 region has the DNA TGCGCCAGCAGCTTCCCGGACTCTTATGGCTACACCTTC.

The genes are TRBV5-4 and TRBJ2-5, with 11 positions matching TRBD2. In germline, CDR1 is SGHNT, CDR2 YYREEE (reference sequence). The V and J ends lost 0 bases and 1 base, in that order; junction bases with no gene match: 2. CDR3 size: 16 residues. The CDR3 protein is CASSLALAGGQETQYF. DNA of the CDR3: TGTGCCAGCAGCTTGGCCCTAGCGGGGGGCCAAGAGACCCAGTACTTC.

This clone was recorded only once. This chain connects TRBV7-9 to TRBJ2-7, with D perhaps matching TRBD1 or TRBD2 (5 bases each). Per the germline V gene, CDR1 is SEHNR and CDR2 is FQNEAQ (reference sequence). V gave up 5 bases and J gave up 2 bases, with 7 bases separating them. The CDR3 is 12 residues long. CDR3 nucleotides: TGTGCCAGCAGCGTGGGGGCCTACGAGCAGTACGTC. It is translated as CASSVGAYEQYV.

This chain joins TRBV29-1 and TRBJ1-1; D not resolved. The CDR3 runs 13 residues. CDR1 is SQVTM, CDR2 ANQGSEA, per germline. Trimming left V 5 bases short and J 4 bases short, with 14 bases between. The CDR3 nucleotides read TGCAGCGTTCGGGTTCCCTTATTCACTGAAGCTTTCTTT. Translating it yields CSVRVPLFTEAFF.

The chain has TRBV7-9 and TRBJ2-7, with 8 bases matching TRBD1. The CDR3 extends over 14 amino acids. V lost 1 base to trimming and J lost 6 bases; unmatched junction nucleotides: 5. Germline V lookup: CDR1 SEHNR, CDR2 FQNEAQ (reference sequence). The CDR3 protein is CASSLVGQGIEQYF. The DNA of the CDR3 is TGTGCCAGCAGCTTAGTCGGACAGGGTATCGAGCAGTACTTC.

The CDR3 region is CASSLAWTINEQFF. Here the CDR3 DNA reads TGCGCCAGCAGCTTGGCCTGGACTATTAATGAGCAGTTCTTC. The gene calls are TRBV5-1 and TRBJ2-1; a possible D gene is TRBD2 (6 bases). Trimming shortened V by 0 bases and J by 7 bases, and 11 bases separated the two germline ends. Germline lookup yields CDR1 SGHRS and CDR2 YFSETQ. The CDR3 loop spans 14 amino acids.

The rearrangement links TRBV28 to TRBJ1-2, with unresolved D. The length of the CDR3 is 15 residues. The germline V gene encodes CDR1 MDHEN and CDR2 SYDVKM. Trimming took 4 bases from V and 7 from J, leaving 19 bases between them. DNA of the CDR3: TGTGCCAGCAGTTCCCCGGTCCGGCGGCTTAGTGGCTACACCTTC. Translating it yields CASSSPVRRLSGYTF.

V usage is TRBV6-5 and J usage is TRBJ2-7; D might be TRBD2 (5 bases). Germline assignment: CDR1 MNHEY and CDR2 SVGAGI. V was cut by 6 bases and J by 5 bases, with 20 bases left in between. This CDR3 has 15 amino acids. The CDR3 loop reads CASRILSGSLDEQYF. In DNA, the CDR3 is TGTGCCAGCAGGATACTAAGTGGGAGCTTGGACGAGCAGTACTTC.

The J gene is TRBJ2-3, the V gene TRBV28; TRBD1 matches at 10 bases. Germline V gene lookup returns CDR1 MDHEN and CDR2 SYDVKM. The CDR3 totals 14 residues. The V segment lost 8 bases and the J segment 4 bases; nucleotides outside the gene matches: 6. As DNA, the CDR3 is TGTGCCAGCGACGGGACAGGGGTTGCAGATACGCAGTATTTT. It is translated as CASDGTGVADTQYF.

In the case of this clone: Other DNA variants within this sample encode the same CDR3. The V and J genes are TRBV10-2 and TRBJ2-1; 12 bases fit TRBD2. The ends lost 6 bases at V and 9 bases at J; junction bases unmatched: 9. CDR1 and CDR2 from the germline V gene are WSHSY and SAAADI. The CDR3 is made up of 15 amino acids. This chain's CDR3 is CASRTLAGGPGEQFF. The CDR3 nucleotides are TGCGCCAGCAGAACCCTAGCGGGGGGGCCGGGTGAGCAGTTCTTC.

The rearrangement uses TRBV7-9 and TRBJ1-1; D unclear. CDR3 size: 12 residues. From germline, CDR1 is SEHNR and CDR2 FQNEAQ (reference sequence). Trimming removed 2 bases at V and 11 bases at J, with 12 bases between. DNA for the CDR3: TGTGCCAGCAGCTTACGAACTTCCGAGGCTTTCTTT. Protein product: CASSLRTSEAFF.

The rearrangement uses TRBV5-6 and TRBJ2-5; 8 bases match TRBD2. Germline loops: CDR1 SGHDT, CDR2 YYEEEE. The CDR3 contains 14 residues. With 0 bases clipped from V and 11 bases from J, the junction kept 9 bases outside the gene matches. Here the CDR3 reads CASSLEGPGGEQYF. CDR3 sequence (DNA): TGTGCCAGCAGCTTGGAGGGACCGGGAGGGGAGCAGTACTTC.

The gene calls are TRBV30 and TRBJ1-6; D is unresolved. This CDR3 has 15 amino acids. V lost 4 bases to trimming and J lost 8 bases, with 18 bases between them. Per the germline V gene, CDR1 is GTSNPN and CDR2 is SVGIG (reference sequence). CDR3 DNA sequence: TGTGCCTGGACCCGGGGAGGGCAGGTAGATTCACCCCTCCACTTT. Protein product: CAWTRGGQVDSPLHF.

This clone was found a few times. The rearrangement uses TRBV6-6 and TRBJ1-1; D remains ambiguous. Between the trimmed V and J ends, which lost 6 bases and 4 bases, there was a span of 12 bases. Germline CDR1 MNHNY, CDR2 SVGAGI (reference sequence). CDR3 length equals 13 residues. The CDR3 spells CASSPMEGTEAFF. CDR3 sequence (DNA): TGTGCCAGCAGCCCCATGGAGGGCACTGAAGCTTTCTTT.

The count of this clone is one. The V call is TRBV5-6, the J call TRBJ1-2; the D gene is possibly TRBD1 (5 bases). Germline loops: CDR1 SGHDT, CDR2 YYEEEE. The CDR3 is 13 residues long. The V end lost 0 bases, the J end lost 10 bases, and 13 bases lay between the germline ends. CDR3: CASSLEQAPVYTF. The DNA of the CDR3 is TGTGCCAGCAGCTTGGAACAGGCCCCCGTCTACACCTTC.

The V and J genes are TRBV6-5 and TRBJ1-5; D is unresolved. V lost 6 bases, J lost 0 bases, and 6 bases lay in between. The length of the CDR3 is 13 residues. Germline V gene sequence: CDR1 MNHEY, CDR2 SVGAGI. The CDR3 here is CASRLYSNQPQHF. DNA for the CDR3: TGTGCCAGCAGGTTATATAGCAATCAGCCCCAGCATTTT.

The V and J genes are TRBV12-5 and TRBJ2-2, with D possibly being TRBD1 (6 bases). Looked up from germline, CDR1 is LGHNT and CDR2 is FRNRAP. The V gene lost 2 bases and the J gene lost 7 bases, with 29 bases spanning the gap. This CDR3 comprises 20 residues. As DNA, the CDR3 is TGTGCTAGTGGTTTGTTCCCCGACTTACAGGGTACCGGGGTCTACGGGGAGCTGTTTTTT. Amino acids: CASGLFPDLQGTGVYGELFF.

This clone was counted only a few times. This sequence joins TRBV2 and TRBJ2-5; TRBD1 aligns across 9 bases. The ends lost 2 bases at V and 2 bases at J; junction bases unmatched: 3. CDR3 length: 15 amino acids. Germline assignment: CDR1 SNHLY and CDR2 FYNNEI. The CDR3 DNA sequence: TGTGCCAGCAGTGAATATGGGACAGGGCAAGAGACCCAGTACTTC. It encodes CASSEYGTGQETQYF.

This sequence joins TRBV5-6 and TRBJ2-7, with 8 bases that match TRBD2. Trimming at V came to 5 bases and at J to 3 bases, leaving 7 bases not matched to a gene. The length of the CDR3 is 14 residues. CDR1 and CDR2 from the germline V gene are SGHDT and YYEEEE. The CDR3 is CASSLTGGDYEQYV. CDR3 nucleotides: TGTGCCAGCAGTCTCACCGGGGGGGACTACGAGCAGTACGTC.

The chain couples TRBV6-1 to TRBJ2-7; D gene unclear. The germline gives CDR1 MNHNS, CDR2 SASEGT. The length of the CDR3 is 15 residues. Trimming shortened V by 7 bases and J by 3 bases, and 19 bases separated the two germline ends. The DNA for the CDR3 is TGTGCCAGCATGCCCGAGGTTATTGGGTTCTACGAGCAGTACTTC. Translated, it gives CASMPEVIGFYEQYF.

The rearrangement joins TRBV5-4 to TRBJ2-3, with 7 bases that match TRBD1. The CDR3 has 13 amino acids. The germline CDR1 and CDR2 sequences are SGHNT and YYREEE (reference sequence). Trimming removed 7 bases from V and 2 bases from J; junction bases left unmatched: 4. The CDR3 bases are TGTGCCAGCGGGGACAGCTTCACAGATACGCAGTATTTT. Amino acids: CASGDSFTDTQYF.

The CDR3 spells CAWSQGVGETQYF. CDR3 nucleotides: TGTGCCTGGAGTCAGGGGGTAGGAGAGACCCAGTACTTC. V and J are TRBV30 and TRBJ2-5; 7 nucleotides align to TRBD1. CDR3 size: 13 residues. Unmatched junction bases numbered 4, after V lost 2 bases and J lost 4 bases. The germline V gene encodes CDR1 GTSNPN and CDR2 SVGIG (reference sequence). Drawing the rest from reference TRBV30 and TRBJ2-5, the complete variable domain is SQTIHQWPATLVQPVGSPLSLECTVEGTSNPNLYWYRQAAGRGLQLLFYSVGIGQISSEVPQNLSASRPQDRQFILSSKKLLLSDSGFYLCAWSQGVGETQYFGPGTRLLVL.

This clone was recorded a few times. The chain couples TRBV7-2 to TRBJ2-1, with 8 bases that match TRBD2. The CDR3 runs to 15 residues. The trim removed 8 bases at V and 8 bases at J, leaving 14 bases unmatched. From germline, CDR1 is SGHTA and CDR2 FQGNSA. Here the CDR3 DNA reads TGTGCCAGCTCCCGCACGGGGGGGCTGGTCGATGAGCAGTTCTTC. Protein sequence: CASSRTGGLVDEQFF.